This TCR beta chain originates from a study of CD8 T cells in ankylosing spondylitis. Study findings and constraints: Researchers report that disease-linked clones proved CD8+ and relatively rare in peripheral blood. Apparently characteristic of ankylosing spondylitis blood was a TCR beta motif (roughly eight highly homologous variants). Reactive arthritis synovial fluid and blood previously showed some of these motif variants.

The CDR3 length is 15 residues. The ends were cut back, 0 bases at V and 1 base at J, with 10 bases in the middle. CDR1 and CDR2 from the germline V gene are DFQATT and SNEGSKA (reference sequence). By quantitative 5'-RACE with molecular barcodes, the TCR beta libraries were made. Using its own MiXCR run on the 5' RACE reads, TCRdb lists one record per CDR3 protein. This table holds under 300,000 distinct CDR3 sequences, approximately 11% found once. This clonotype appeared many times. Its antigen remains unknown. The receptor's source is a male donor with ankylosing spondylitis or in good health (not recorded which). Sequenced: blood, either unsorted or a sorted T cell fraction (not recorded which). V usage is TRBV20-1 and J usage is TRBJ2-1; D is uncertain. CDR3: CSARDLVTSYNEQFF. The CDR3 DNA follows: TGCAGTGCTAGAGATTTAGTGACATCCTACAATGAGCAGTTCTTC.